Listed here are 4 T cell receptor beta chains from one sample, sequenced in a study of cytomegalovirus exposure and HLA in healthy donors (dated by TCRdb to between 2016 and 2019). Library construction relied on the immunoSEQ multiplex PCR assay. A mixture of 60 forward primers for TCR Vbeta segments and 13 reverse primers for TCR Jbeta segments was used in the multiplex PCR. This is the immuneACCESS table as TCRdb keeps it, with only in-frame sequences that have V and J called. A part of the clones is gone; compared with another copy, unresolved V genes explain less than half, and the rest is unexplained. For this sample there are some 98,000 clones; 75% to 80% appear just once. 7.5% to 9% of the sample rests with the top ten. The sample comprised PBMCs. These receptors all come from a female donor in good health and CMV-seronegative.

This clone has a single count. This chain uses TRBV14 with TRBJ1-2; D uncertain. V was clipped by 4 bases and J by 6 bases, with 15 bases between them. The CDR3 spans 14 residues. CDR1 SGHDN and CDR2 FVKESK come from the germline V gene. CDR3 protein: CASSPADPPHGYTF. CDR3 DNA: TGTGCCAGCAGCCCGGCGGATCCACCACATGGCTACACCTTC.

V is TRBV7-9 and J is TRBJ1-1, with 9 bases fitting TRBD1. The V gene end was trimmed by 1 base and the J gene end by 0 bases; junction bases not matched to a gene: 0. The CDR3 consists of 15 residues. Germline V gives CDR1 SEHNR, CDR2 FQNEAQ (reference sequence). The chain's CDR3 is CASSLGTGVNTEAFF. The DNA for the CDR3 is TGTGCCAGCAGCTTAGGGACAGGGGTGAACACTGAAGCTTTCTTT. Variable domain in full (rest from reference TRBV7-9 and TRBJ1-1): DTGVSQNPRHKITKRGQNVTFRCDPISEHNRLYWYRQTLGQGPEFLTYFQNEAQLEKSRLLSDRFSAERPKGSFSTLEIQRTEQGDSAMYLCASSLGTGVNTEAFFGQGTRLTVV.

The rearrangement links TRBV19 to TRBJ1-4, with 8 bases lining up with TRBD1. The CDR3 is 13 amino acids. CDR1 and CDR2 from the germline V gene are LNHDA and SQIVND (reference sequence). J was trimmed by 10 bases and V by 6 bases; bases with no gene match: 7. In nucleotides, the CDR3 is TGTGCCAGTAGAACCGACAGGGGAGGAAAACTGTTTTTT. Translation: CASRTDRGGKLFF.

In this sample, this clone turned up a few times. This rearrangement joins TRBV5-5 to TRBJ1-1; the match to TRBD1 covers 12 bases. Per germline, CDR1 SGHKS and CDR2 YYEKEE (reference sequence). CDR3 length: 14 residues. Trimming at V came to 4 bases and at J to 11 bases, leaving 9 bases not matched to a gene. CDR3 sequence reads: CASSPGTGGRVAFF. The CDR3 DNA reads TGTGCCAGCAGCCCCGGGACAGGGGGCCGAGTGGCTTTCTTT.